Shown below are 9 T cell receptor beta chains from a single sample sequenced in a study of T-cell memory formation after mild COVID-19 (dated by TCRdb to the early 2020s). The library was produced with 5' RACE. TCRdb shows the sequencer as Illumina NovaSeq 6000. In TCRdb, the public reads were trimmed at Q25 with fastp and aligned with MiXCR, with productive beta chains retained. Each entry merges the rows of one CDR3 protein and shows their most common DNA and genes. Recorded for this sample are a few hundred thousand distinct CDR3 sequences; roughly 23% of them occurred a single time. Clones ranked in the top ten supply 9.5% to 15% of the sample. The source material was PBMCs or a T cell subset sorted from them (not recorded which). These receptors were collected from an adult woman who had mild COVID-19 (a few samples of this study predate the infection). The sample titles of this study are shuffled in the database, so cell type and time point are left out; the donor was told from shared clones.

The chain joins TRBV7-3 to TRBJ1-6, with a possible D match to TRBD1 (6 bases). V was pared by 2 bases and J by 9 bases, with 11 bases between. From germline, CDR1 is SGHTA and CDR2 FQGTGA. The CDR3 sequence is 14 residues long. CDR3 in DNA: TGTGCCAGCAGCTTACTAGGGGGAAGTTCACCCCTCCACTTT. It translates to CASSLLGGSSPLHF.

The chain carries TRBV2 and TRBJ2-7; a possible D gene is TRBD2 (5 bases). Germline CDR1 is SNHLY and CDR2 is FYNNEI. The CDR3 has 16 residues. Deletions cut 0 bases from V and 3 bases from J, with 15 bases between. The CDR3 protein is CASSEAYSAGGYEQYF. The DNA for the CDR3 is TGTGCCAGCAGTGAAGCATATTCTGCGGGTGGCTACGAGCAGTACTTC.

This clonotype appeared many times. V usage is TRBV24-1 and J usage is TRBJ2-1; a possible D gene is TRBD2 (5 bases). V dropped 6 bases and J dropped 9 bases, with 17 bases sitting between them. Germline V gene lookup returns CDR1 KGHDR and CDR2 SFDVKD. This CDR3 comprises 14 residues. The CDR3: CATSPTTLAGEQFF. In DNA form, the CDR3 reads TGTGCCACCAGTCCGACTACCTTAGCTGGTGAGCAGTTCTTC.

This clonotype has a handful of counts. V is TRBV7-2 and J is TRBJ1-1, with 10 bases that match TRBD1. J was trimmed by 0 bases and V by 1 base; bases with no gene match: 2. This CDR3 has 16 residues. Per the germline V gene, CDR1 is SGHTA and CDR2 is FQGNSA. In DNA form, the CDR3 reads TGTGCCAGCAGCTTAGGGGGGACAGGGGTGAACACTGAAGCTTTCTTT. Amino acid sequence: CASSLGGTGVNTEAFF.

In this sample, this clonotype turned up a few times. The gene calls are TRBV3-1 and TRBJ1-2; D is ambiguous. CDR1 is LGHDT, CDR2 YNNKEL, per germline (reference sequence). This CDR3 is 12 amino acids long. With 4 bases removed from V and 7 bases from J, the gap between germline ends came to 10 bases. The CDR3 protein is CASSLRAVGYTF. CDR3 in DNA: TGTGCCAGCAGCCTGCGGGCTGTTGGCTACACCTTC.

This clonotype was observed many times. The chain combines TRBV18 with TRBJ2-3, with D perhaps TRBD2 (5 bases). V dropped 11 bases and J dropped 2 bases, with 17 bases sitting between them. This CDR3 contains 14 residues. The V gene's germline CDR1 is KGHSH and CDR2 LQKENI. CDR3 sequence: CAGREGLNTDTQYF. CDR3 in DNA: TGTGCCGGGCGTGAGGGCCTCAACACAGATACGCAGTATTTT.

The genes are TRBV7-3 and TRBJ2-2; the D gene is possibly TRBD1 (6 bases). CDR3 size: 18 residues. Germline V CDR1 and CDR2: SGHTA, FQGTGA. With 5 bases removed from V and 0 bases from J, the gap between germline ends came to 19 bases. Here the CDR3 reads CASSEPTGGEPNTGELFF. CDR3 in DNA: TGTGCCAGCAGCGAACCAACTGGGGGCGAACCGAACACCGGGGAGCTGTTTTTT.

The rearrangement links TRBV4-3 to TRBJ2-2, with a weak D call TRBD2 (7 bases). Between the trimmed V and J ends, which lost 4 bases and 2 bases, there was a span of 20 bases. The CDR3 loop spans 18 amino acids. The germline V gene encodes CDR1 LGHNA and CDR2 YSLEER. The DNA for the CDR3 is TGCGCCAGCAGCCGCATACAGGCGGGGGCACTAAACACCGGGGAGCTGTTTTTT. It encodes CASSRIQAGALNTGELFF.

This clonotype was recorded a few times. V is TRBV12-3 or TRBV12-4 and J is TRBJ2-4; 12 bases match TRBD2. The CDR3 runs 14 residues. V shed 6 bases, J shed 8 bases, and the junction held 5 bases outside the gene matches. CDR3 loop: CASSPPSGGDIQYF. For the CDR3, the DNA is TGTGCCAGCAGCCCACCTAGCGGGGGGGACATTCAGTACTTC.